The 13 T cell receptor beta chains listed next were all sequenced from one sample in a study of cytomegalovirus exposure and HLA in healthy donors. Data came from immunoSEQ multiplex PCR; TCRdb stores just in-frame clones and leaves some out. This table holds roughly 50,000 clones, roughly nine tenths found once. Sequences were obtained from PBMCs. Receptors originate from a man in his late teens or twenties in good health and CMV-seronegative.

The chain is built from TRBV28 and TRBJ2-6; D gene unclear. This CDR3 has 14 amino acids. Germline CDR1 is MDHEN and CDR2 is SYDVKM. V shed 6 bases and J shed 4 bases, with 10 bases lying between them. The CDR3 DNA reads TGTGCCAGCAGGGCACGGAGCGGGGCCAACGTCCTGACTTTC. Protein product: CASRARSGANVLTF.

CDR3 DNA: TGTGCCAGTAGTTTCGCAGCGGGAGGGCCTGGCACCGGGGAGCTGTTTTTT. Translated: CASSFAAGGPGTGELFF. J is TRBJ2-2 and V is TRBV19, with 10 bases matching TRBD2. This CDR3 contains 17 residues. Germline V lookup: CDR1 LNHDA, CDR2 SQIVND (reference sequence). The ends lost 5 bases at V and 4 bases at J; junction bases unmatched: 10. The complete variable domain, with remaining parts taken from reference TRBV19 and TRBJ2-2, reads DGGITQSPKYLFRKEGQNVTLSCEQNLNHDAMYWYRQDPGQGLRLIYYSQIVNDFQKGDIAEGYSVSREKKESFPLTVTSAQKNPTAFYLCASSFAAGGPGTGELFFGEGSRLTVL.

This clone was counted only a few times. The rearrangement joins TRBV20-1 to TRBJ2-5; the D is unclear. The germline CDR1 and CDR2 sequences are DFQATT and SNEGSKA (reference sequence). The CDR3 loop spans 11 amino acids. V lost 1 base to trimming and J lost 3 bases, with 3 bases between them. CDR3 protein: CSARVEETQYF. The CDR3 nucleotides are TGCAGTGCTAGAGTAGAAGAGACCCAGTACTTC.

The V call is TRBV28, the J call TRBJ2-5; tentative D call: TRBD2 (6 bases). Between the trimmed V and J ends, which lost 3 bases and 5 bases, there was a span of 13 bases. This CDR3 comprises 14 residues. Germline V CDR1 and CDR2: MDHEN, SYDVKM. DNA for the CDR3: TGTGCCAGCAGTTTTGGACGGGAGATGGAGACCCAGTACTTC. This sequence encodes CASSFGREMETQYF.

The chain combines TRBV29-1 with TRBJ2-3; 8 nucleotides match TRBD2. In germline, CDR1 is SQVTM, CDR2 ANQGSEA. The CDR3 loop spans 14 amino acids. The V gene end was trimmed by 6 bases and the J gene end by 4 bases; junction bases not matched to a gene: 9. CDR3 in DNA: TGCAGCGTCCGGGGGGGTTTTAATGCAGATACGCAGTATTTT. It encodes CSVRGGFNADTQYF.

The chain recombines TRBV28 with TRBJ1-2; 7 bases are a match to TRBD1. Germline V gives CDR1 MDHEN, CDR2 SYDVKM. J was trimmed by 2 bases and V by 7 bases; bases with no gene match: 22. This CDR3 is built from 19 residues. CDR3 DNA sequence: TGTGCCAGCATGGGCGGCCTGTGGCAGGGGGGCGCGCCGAACTATGGCTACACCTTC. The encoded protein is CASMGGLWQGGAPNYGYTF.

This clone was found once. The J gene is TRBJ2-6, the V gene TRBV4-3; D is unclear. Trimming shortened V by 0 bases and J by 0 bases, and 3 bases separated the two germline ends. From germline, CDR1 is LGHNA and CDR2 YSLEER. The length of the CDR3 is 15 residues. The CDR3 sequence: CASSQDSSGANVLTF. The CDR3 DNA reads TGCGCCAGCAGCCAAGACAGCTCTGGGGCCAACGTCCTGACTTTC.

This clone was counted a few times. Germline and junction disagree at one end, which may indicate a read error. The rearrangement joins TRBV15 to TRBJ2-1; D is unresolved. The CDR3 spans 14 residues. Germline values: CDR1 LNHNV, CDR2 YYDKDF (reference sequence). The CDR3, as DNA: TGTGCCACCTTTGACACCTCAAGTTACAATGCGCAGTTCTTC. Translating gives CATFDTSSYNAQFF.

This clone was observed once. This chain uses TRBV2 with TRBJ2-3; perhaps TRBD1 as D (5 bases). The CDR3 runs 15 residues. The germline V and J ends were trimmed by 5 bases and 1 base, with 13 bases remaining between them. Germline V gene sequence: CDR1 SNHLY, CDR2 FYNNEI. This chain's CDR3 is CASSPARAGTDTQYF. CDR3 coding DNA: TGTGCCAGCAGTCCCGCCAGGGCTGGCACAGATACGCAGTATTTT.

The V and J genes are TRBV4-1 and TRBJ2-1; no definite D call. The germline gives CDR1 MGHRA, CDR2 YSYEKL. CDR3 length: 12 amino acids. The V gene lost 3 bases and the J gene lost 12 bases, with 12 bases spanning the gap. The CDR3 spells CASSQTGRTQFF. DNA of the CDR3: TGCGCCAGCAGCCAGACTGGAAGAACGCAGTTCTTC.

The chain is built from TRBV4-2 and TRBJ1-3; 10 bases line up with TRBD1. Germline CDR1 reads LGHNA; CDR2 reads YNFKEQ. The CDR3 runs 15 residues. V dropped 5 bases and J dropped 2; count of bases not matched to a gene: 3. The CDR3: CASSNGQGAGNTIYF. The CDR3 DNA is TGTGCCAGCAGCAACGGACAGGGGGCTGGAAACACCATATATTTT.

The gene calls are TRBV10-3 and TRBJ1-1, with no clear D. In germline, CDR1 is ENHRY, CDR2 SYGVKD. V shed 10 bases and J shed 6 bases, with 12 bases lying between them. This CDR3 has 11 residues. CDR3: CATVLEAEAFF. As DNA, the CDR3 is TGTGCCACCGTTTTGGAGGCTGAAGCTTTCTTT.

The rearrangement links TRBV6-5 to TRBJ1-5; tentatively, D is TRBD1 (6 bases). Germline V CDR1 and CDR2: MNHEY, SVGAGI. V was trimmed by 6 bases and J by 2 bases, leaving 11 bases between them. This CDR3 spans 14 amino acids. DNA for the CDR3: TGTGCCAGCAGCCAGACAGGAGGCAATCAGCCCCAGCATTTT. It encodes CASSQTGGNQPQHF.